This T cell receptor (beta chain) was retrieved from a study of cytotoxic CD8 clonotypes in ibrutinib-treated CLL. Study-level information: The study included approximately 12 relapsed/refractory and more than 14 treatment-naive patients; roughly 18 had IGHV unmutated disease.

CDR1 is SNHLY and CDR2 is FYNNEI in the germline V gene. Trimming removed 0 bases from V and 5 bases from J, with 2 bases in between. The CDR3 totals 11 residues. Data came from immunoSEQ multiplex PCR; TCRdb stores just in-frame clones and leaves some out. This sample has more than 50,000 clones; 57% occur once, and the top ten carry around 15%. Concerning this clone itself: Its antigen remains unidentified.

Findings and limits, study-wide: Clonality was higher at ibrutinib response and returned toward baseline at progression. Clonality correlated strongly with circulating CD8+ T cells and exceeded age-matched healthy donors at baseline.

V usage is TRBV2 and J usage is TRBJ2-7, with D unresolved. This TCR derives from a human donor with chronic lymphocytic leukemia. Material: PBMCs, obtained after 12 months of ibrutinib treatment. CDR3 in amino acids: CASSEAHEQYF. CDR3 nucleotides: TGTGCCAGCAGTGAAGCTCACGAGCAGTACTTC.